A single sample is the source of the 22 T cell receptor delta chains below, sequenced in a study of delta chain sequences of gamma delta T cells. TCRdb made new clone calls on the PCR reads using CATT. This table holds about 3,400 delta-chain clones, 61% found once. The source material was a tumor sample. The receptors were gathered from a human donor with breast cancer.

This clone was seen a handful of times. TCRdb's entry gives the protein of a much larger clone, which mismatches this DNA's translation at residue 4, likely from a read error; the protein reported here is translated from the DNA. As DNA, the CDR3 is TGTGCCTGTGTCACCGTTGTTCAGGGATTTAAACTCATCTTT. Protein sequence: CACVTVVQGFKLIF. The V and J genes are TRDV2 and TRDJ1, with D tentatively TRDD3 (5 bases). Looked up from germline, CDR1 is GEAIGNYY and CDR2 is EKD. There are 14 residues in the CDR3.

No V gene was called here, but the J gene is TRDJ1; the table gives TRDD3 as D, unverified against the DNA. This CDR3 has 20 residues. The CDR3 loop is CASDKVCSTWGCEITGKPIF. CDR3 nucleotides: TGTGCGAGTGACAAAGTGTGTTCCACCTGGGGGTGTGAAATCACCGGAAAACCCATCTTT.

As to this clone: TCRdb attributes to this sequence the protein of a much larger clone, which differs from the DNA translation at residue 9; a read error is likely, and the protein displayed is translated from the DNA. The rearrangement links TRDV3 to TRDJ1, with D maybe TRDD3 (6 bases). Germline V gene sequence: CDR1 TVYSNPD, CDR2 GDNSRS (reference sequence). V was cut by 3 bases and J by 4 bases, with 27 bases left in between. This CDR3 comprises 17 residues. The CDR3 bases are TGTGCCTTGACTCCGTGGTACTGGGAGATACGCGACGATAAACTCATCTTT. Residues: CALTPWYWEIRDDKLIF. Supplemented by reference TRDV3 and TRDJ1, the full variable domain reads CDKVTQSSPDQTVASGSEVVLLCTYDTVYSNPDLFWYRIRPDYSFQFVFYGDNSRSEGADFTQGRFSVKHILTQKAFHLVISPVRTEDSATYYCALTPWYWEIRDDKLIFGKGTRVTVEP.

As concerns this clone: This may arise from a read error, as a much more abundant clone is one base away. Other DNA sequences of this sample code for an identical CDR3. The CDR3 sequence is CALTPWYWGIRDDKLIF. DNA of the CDR3: TGTGCCTTGACTCCGTGGTACTGGGGGATACGCGACGATAAACTCATATTT. The chain uses TRDV3 and TRDJ1; 13 bases are shared with TRDD3. The CDR3 totals 17 residues. The germline V gene has CDR1 TVYSNPD and CDR2 GDNSRS (reference sequence).

As to this clone: TCRdb's protein for this DNA is that of a much larger clone and differs from the translation at residue 13, likely a read error; the protein shown is the DNA translation. This sequence joins TRDV2 and TRDJ1; TRDD3 matches 9 bases. Germline lookup yields CDR1 GEAIGNYY and CDR2 EKD. The CDR3 consists of 16 residues. CDR3 region: CACDPLGDPYTDNLIF. The CDR3 nucleotides are TGTGCCTGTGATCCACTGGGGGACCCGTACACCGATAACCTCATCTTT.

Worth noting for this clone: TCRdb attributes to this sequence the protein of a much larger clone, which differs from the DNA translation at residue 5; a read error is likely, and the protein displayed is translated from the DNA. The chain carries TRDV2 and TRDJ1; 7 bases agree with TRDD3. CDR1 and CDR2 (germline): GEAIGNYY, EKD. Trimming removed 3 bases from V and 0 bases from J; junction bases left unmatched: 12. The CDR3 has 17 amino acids. CDR3 amino acids: CACDPVGDLGYTDKLIF. DNA of the CDR3: TGTGCCTGTGACCCAGTGGGGGACCTTGGTTACACCGATAAACTCATCTTT.

The chain joins TRDV1 to TRDJ1; D is tentatively TRDD2 or TRDD3 (5 bases each). CDR1 and CDR2 (germline): TSWWSYY, QGS. V was shortened by 1 base and J by 4 bases, with 25 bases between the two germline ends. CDR3 size: 19 residues. The CDR3 loop is CALGEPFFTTPDGVDKLIF. The DNA of the CDR3 is TGTGCTCTTGGGGAACCCTTCTTTACTACCCCTGATGGGGTCGATAAACTCATCTTT.

V gene TRDV1 combines with J gene TRDJ1; 12 bases agree with TRDD3. Germline assignment: CDR1 TSWWSYY and CDR2 QGS. Trimming at V came to 2 bases and at J to 0 bases, leaving 13 bases not matched to a gene. The CDR3 is 20 residues long. Written as DNA, the CDR3 is TGTGCTCTTGGGGAAAGGCATACGACTGGGGGATACCCCGACACCGATAAACTCATCTTT. Protein product: CALGERHTTGGYPDTDKLIF.

With regard to this clone: The junction differs from germline at one of its ends, possibly a read error. J is TRDJ1 and V is TRDV2; D remains ambiguous. This CDR3 spans 18 amino acids. Germline CDR1 reads GEAIGNYY; CDR2 reads EKD. DNA for the CDR3: TGTGCCTTTGACACCGTCCGGGAGGTCTCCTCACCCACCAATAACTTCATCTTT. Encoded protein: CAFDTVREVSSPTNNFIF.

The chain joins TRDV2 to TRDJ1, with D uncertain. CDR1 and CDR2 from the germline V gene are GEAIGNYY and EKD. The CDR3 length is 20 residues. CDR3 nucleotide sequence: TGTGCGTCTGACTCCTTGTCAAGGGAGGGGCACCGACCTAAAACCGATAAACTCATCTTT. Its translation is CASDSLSREGHRPKTDKLIF.

This clone is categorized as medium-sized. The amino acid sequence in TCRdb belongs to a much larger clone and departs from this DNA's translation at residue 11, likely a sequencing read error; the sequence shown is translated from the DNA. The CDR3 loop reads CACDDLGPSEKLIF. Here the CDR3 DNA reads TGTGCCTGTGACGACCTTGGGCCATCGGAGAAACTCATCTTT. The chain combines TRDV2 with TRDJ1; D unresolved. V lost 3 bases, J lost 8 bases, and 18 bases lay in between. The CDR3 contains 14 residues. Germline CDR1 is GEAIGNYY and CDR2 is EKD.

Comment on this clone: This sequence is one base from a far larger clone and is likely a read error. Different DNA sequences within this sample yield the same CDR3. This chain uses TRDV2 with TRDJ1, with unresolved D. This CDR3 spans 14 amino acids. CDR1 is GEAIGNYY, CDR2 EKD, per germline. The CDR3 region is CACDSVDHTDKLIF. In DNA form, the CDR3 reads TGTGCCTGTGACTCCGTTGACCACACCGATAAACTCATATTT.

A remark on this clone: The protein TCRdb gives is from a much larger clone and does not agree with this DNA's translation at residue 9, likely a read error; the protein shown here comes from the DNA. The J gene is TRDJ1, the V gene TRDV2, with 8 bases aligning to TRDD3. V dropped 3 bases and J dropped 0; count of bases not matched to a gene: 8. Germline CDR1 GEAIGNYY, CDR2 EKD. The CDR3 loop spans 16 amino acids. CDR3 DNA: TGTGCCTGTGACCTTTTGGGGGATGCAAACACCGATAAACTCATCTTT. Translating gives CACDLLGDANTDKLIF.

This clone turned up a few times. TCRdb's protein, taken from a much larger clone, differs from this DNA's translation at residue 12, likely owing to a read error; the protein displayed comes from the DNA. This chain uses TRDV2 with TRDJ1, with D hard to call. V was shortened by 1 base and J by 0 bases, with 20 bases between the two germline ends. The CDR3 is made up of 18 amino acids. Germline loops: CDR1 GEAIGNYY, CDR2 EKD. Written as DNA, the CDR3 is TGTGCCTGTGACACTTTGCTTGATCGATCGGAGCACACCGATAAACTCATCTTT. The encoded protein is CACDTLLDRSEHTDKLIF.

This chain uses TRDV2 with TRDJ1; D is perhaps TRDD3 (5 bases). The germline CDR1 and CDR2 sequences are GEAIGNYY and EKD. The CDR3 loop spans 15 amino acids. The chain's CDR3 is CASGTVIPYTDKLIF. Written as DNA, the CDR3 is TGTGCAAGTGGAACCGTGATACCCTACACCGATAAACTCATCTTT.

As concerns this clone: The junction differs from germline at one of its ends, possibly a read error. The gene calls are TRDV2 and TRDJ1; 9 bases line up with TRDD3. Germline V CDR1 and CDR2: GEAIGNYY, EKD. This CDR3 contains 17 residues. The CDR3 bases are TGTGCCCTTGCCACCGTGGGGATACGCGCGTACACCGATAAACCCATCTTT. Translated, it gives CALATVGIRAYTDKPIF.

This clone is medium-sized. A clone one base away is much larger, so this may be a read error. Within the sample, other DNA sequences also encode this same CDR3. The rearrangement joins TRDV2 to TRDJ1; 9 bases align to TRDD3. V lost 3 bases, J lost 0 bases, and 16 bases stayed unmatched. The CDR3 sequence is 19 residues long. CDR1 and CDR2 from the germline V gene are GEAIGNYY and EKD. CDR3 DNA: TGTGCCTGTGACTCCCTCTGGCAAACGGGGATACGTTACACCGATAAACTCATCTTT. This sequence encodes CACDSLWQTGIRYTDKLIF.

This clone was seen only a few times. An end of the junction differs from the germline gene, which may be a read error. V usage is TRDV2 and J usage is TRDJ3; 7 bases align to TRDD3. CDR1 is GEAIGNYY and CDR2 is EKD in the germline V gene. This CDR3 region has 18 residues. CDR3 loop: CASATTSGDPWDTRQMIF. The DNA for the CDR3 is TGTGCCTCCGCCACTACCTCGGGGGATCCGTGGGACACCCGACAGATGATTTTC.

This clone counts as medium-sized. The TCRdb record carries a much larger clone's protein, which differs from this DNA's translation at residue 11; a read error is the likely cause, and the protein listed here is the DNA translation. Other DNA sequences in the same sample also yield this CDR3. The chain employs TRDV2 and TRDJ1; TRDD3 might be the D (5 bases). This CDR3 contains 20 residues. Germline assignment: CDR1 GEAIGNYY and CDR2 EKD. V lost 0 bases, J lost 0 bases, and 25 bases lay in between. The CDR3 reads CACDTVSREGNRPYTDKLIF. CDR3 coding DNA: TGTGCCTGTGACACCGTGTCAAGGGAGGGGAACCGACCTTACACCGATAAACTCATCTTT.

The table lists this clone with a few counts. A far larger clone is only one base removed, so a read error is likely. This sample includes further DNA sequences coding for the same CDR3. V usage is TRDV2 and J usage is TRDJ1; D may be TRDD3 (5 bases). The germline V gene has CDR1 GEAIGNYY and CDR2 EKD. This CDR3 spans 16 amino acids. Trimming cost V 3 bases and J 0 bases, with 16 bases left between them. CDR3 region: CACDAILGEYTDKLIF. In DNA, the CDR3 is TGTGCCTGTGACGCAATACTAGGGGAATACACCGATAAACTCATCTTT.

V is TRDV2 and J is TRDJ1, with D maybe TRDD3 (6 bases). Germline-derived CDR1 and CDR2 are GEAIGNYY and EKD. The CDR3 loop spans 18 amino acids. DNA of the CDR3: TGTGCGACCCTGACAAGGGAGGGGGAACGAGCTTACACCGATAAACTCATCTTT. It encodes CATLTREGERAYTDKLIF.

The gene calls are TRDV2 and TRDJ1, with D possibly matching TRDD3 (6 bases). Germline CDR1 is GEAIGNYY and CDR2 is EKD. The CDR3 covers 20 residues. V was trimmed by 2 bases and J by 5 bases, leaving 32 bases between them. This chain's CDR3 is CACDIVSREGERTYTDKLIF. The DNA of the CDR3 is TGTGCCTGTGACATAGTGTCAAGGGAGGGGGAGCGAACTTATACAGATAAACTCATCTTT.